This T cell receptor beta chain stems from a study of T cells in localized non-small cell lung cancer. Overall study findings and caveats: Sequencing involved a lone tumor region, leaving heterogeneity possible. T cell clonality was highest in uninvolved adjacent lung, above tumor. There was an association of higher blood T cell density with longer overall survival. Median around 62 top-100 tumor clones were shared with paired adjacent lung.

Germline V gene sequence: CDR1 LNHDA, CDR2 SQIVND (reference sequence). The ends lost 8 bases at V and 3 bases at J; junction bases unmatched: 11. The CDR3 is made up of 15 amino acids. On this clone: Its antigen is unidentified.

Clones were sequenced by immunoSEQ multiplex PCR, and TCRdb holds only the in-frame ones, with some missing. The sample holds some 30,000 clones, about nine tenths seen once. The chain combines TRBV19 with TRBJ2-5; 8 bases are a match to TRBD1. Sequencing was performed on peripheral blood mononuclear cells, taken before any cancer treatment. This receptor was taken from a man aged 40-75 years with stage III lung adenocarcinoma. This CDR3 is CASQNSGGLKETQYF. DNA of the CDR3: TGTGCCAGTCAAAATTCAGGGGGCTTAAAAGAGACCCAGTACTTC.